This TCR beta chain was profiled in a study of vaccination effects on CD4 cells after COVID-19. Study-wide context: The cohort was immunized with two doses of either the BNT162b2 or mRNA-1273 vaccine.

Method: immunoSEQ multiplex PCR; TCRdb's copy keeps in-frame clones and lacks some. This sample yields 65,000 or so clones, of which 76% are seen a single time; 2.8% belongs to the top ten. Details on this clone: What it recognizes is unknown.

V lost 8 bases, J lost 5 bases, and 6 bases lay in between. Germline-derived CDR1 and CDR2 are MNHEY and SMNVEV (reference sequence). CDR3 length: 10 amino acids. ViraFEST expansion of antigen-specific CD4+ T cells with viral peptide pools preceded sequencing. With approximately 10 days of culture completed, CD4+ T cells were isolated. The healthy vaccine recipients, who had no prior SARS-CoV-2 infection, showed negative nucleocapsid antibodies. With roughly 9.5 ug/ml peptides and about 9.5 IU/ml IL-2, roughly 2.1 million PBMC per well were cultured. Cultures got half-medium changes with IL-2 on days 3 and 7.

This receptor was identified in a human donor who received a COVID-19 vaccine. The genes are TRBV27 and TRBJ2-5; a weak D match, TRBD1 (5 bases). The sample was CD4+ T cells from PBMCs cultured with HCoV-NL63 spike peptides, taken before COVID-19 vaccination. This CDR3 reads CASSGETQYF. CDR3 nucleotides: TGTGCCAGCTCAGGGGAGACCCAGTACTTC.